The clone carrying this T cell receptor beta chain was observed once. The data originate from a study of blood T cell repertoires in COVID-19. Germline lookup yields CDR1 LNHNV and CDR2 YYDKDF (reference sequence). The junction had 7 bases not matched to a gene; V was cut back by 8 bases and J by 7 bases. The CDR3 has 13 residues. This table comes from immunoSEQ multiplex PCR, and its TCRdb copy is limited to in-frame clones, with some not included. Of roughly 110,000 clones listed, about 79% are singletons. Sequencing was done on a sample of peripheral blood. The TCR comes from an elderly man with COVID-19, enrolled during active disease. This chain connects TRBV15 to TRBJ1-2, with 10 bases that match TRBD1. This chain's CDR3 is CATRPGQGFGYTF. The CDR3 DNA reads TGTGCCACCCGACCGGGACAGGGGTTTGGCTACACCTTC. Using reference TRBV15 and TRBJ1-2 for the parts outside the CDR3, the full variable domain is DAMVIQNPRYQVTQFGKPVTLSCSQTLNHNVMYWYQQKSSQAPKLLFHYYDKDFNNEADTPDNFQSRRPNTSFCFLDIRSPGLGDTAMYLCATRPGQGFGYTFGSGTRLTVV.